This T cell receptor beta chain was captured in a study of early T cells in non-severe SARS-CoV-2 infection. Overall study context: The input, bulk RNA from unsorted whole blood, was sequenced, and chains were unpaired.

This clonotype was detected ten times or more. Germline CDR1 MDHEN, CDR2 SYDVKM. The CDR3 runs to 16 residues. Trimming removed 3 bases from V and 7 bases from J; junction bases left unmatched: 14. Researchers tagged individual cDNA molecules with unique molecular identifiers. TCRdb recomputed calls from the 5' RACE reads with MiXCR, one row per CDR3 protein. Altogether about 25,000 distinct CDR3 sequences are present, about 4.7% being singletons, with the ten largest covering 10%. The receptor was derived from an adult who was a healthcare worker with PCR-confirmed SARS-CoV-2 infection or an uninfected control (not recorded which). Sequenced: whole blood. V is TRBV28 and J is TRBJ1-1, with 7 bases identical to TRBD1. CDR3 in amino acids: CASSFRQGVSPGEAFF. CDR3 DNA sequence: TGTGCCAGCAGTTTCAGACAGGGAGTGAGCCCGGGTGAAGCTTTCTTT.